Shown below are 19 T cell receptor beta chains from a single sample sequenced in a study of T cell repertoires in cytomegalovirus infection (dated by TCRdb to between 2018 and 2021). Antigens for these TCRs are unknown. This specimen's treatment or condition label, interpreted: in vitro stimulation with specific CMV peptide epitopes to enrich CMV-specific T cells. Sequenced on an Illumina HiSeq 1500. The public reads were reanalyzed by TCRdb: fastp trimming at Q25, MiXCR alignment, in-frame beta chains only. Every entry covers one CDR3 protein and lists the most common genes and DNA from its rows. The sample profile shows 550,000 to 850,000 distinct CDR3 sequences; about 30% of them were found once. The ten largest account for 15% to 20% of the sample. The sample consisted of cultured PBMCs, taken from culture after CMV antigen stimulation. The source of these receptors is a human donor in good health (CMV status not recorded). Some clones in this sample may be carry-over from other donors' samples.

This clonotype was observed a few times. The gene calls are TRBV28 and TRBJ1-3; TRBD1 might be the D (5 bases). V was cut by 5 bases and J by 0 bases, with 11 bases left in between. The CDR3 runs 15 residues. Germline-derived CDR1 and CDR2 are MDHEN and SYDVKM. CDR3: CASSGGFNSGNTIYF. For the CDR3, the DNA is TGTGCCAGCAGTGGGGGGTTCAACTCTGGAAACACCATATATTTT.

V gene TRBV6-1 combines with J gene TRBJ1-4; D call uncertain. Trimming left V 6 bases short and J 0 bases short, with 8 bases between. This CDR3 spans 14 amino acids. CDR1 is MNHNS and CDR2 is SASEGT in the germline V gene. CDR3 nucleotides: TGTGCCAGCAGATCAGGAGCAACTAATGAAAAACTGTTTTTT. Its protein is CASRSGATNEKLFF.

This clonotype was counted only a few times. V and J are TRBV20-1 and TRBJ2-7, with TRBD1 matching 8 bases. Germline trimming cut 2 bases from V and 6 bases from J; bases unmatched to any gene: 9. Germline-derived CDR1 and CDR2 are DFQATT and SNEGSKA (reference sequence). The CDR3 covers 14 residues. CDR3 in amino acids: CSARIDRGAGEQYF. The CDR3 coding sequence is TGCAGTGCTAGAATAGACAGGGGTGCTGGCGAGCAGTACTTC.

The V gene is TRBV12-3 or TRBV12-4, the J gene TRBJ2-1, with 7 bases aligning to TRBD2. The CDR3 spans 15 residues. V lost 5 bases, J lost 5 bases, and 9 bases stayed unmatched. This chain's CDR3 is CASSLGGGFHNEQFF. DNA for the CDR3: TGTGCCAGCAGTCTGGGGGGGGGATTCCACAATGAGCAGTTCTTC.

Only one count was recorded for this clonotype. The V call is TRBV7-1, the J call TRBJ2-3; a possible D gene is TRBD1 (6 bases). TRBV7-1 falls under the ORF class, with uncertain function. This CDR3 has 17 residues. Trimming shortened V by 5 bases and J by 3 bases, and 21 bases separated the two germline ends. The CDR3 DNA sequence: TGTGCCAGCAGCCCGGGGTGGGGGCCGTCACGAACAGATACGCAGTATTTT. The encoded protein is CASSPGWGPSRTDTQYF.

This chain uses TRBV19 with TRBJ1-5; D is unclear. Germline V gene lookup returns CDR1 LNHDA and CDR2 SQIVND (reference sequence). This CDR3 is built from 15 residues. Trimming took 7 bases from V and 0 from J, leaving 13 bases between them. The CDR3 here is CASIPGGYSNQPQHF. DNA for the CDR3: TGTGCCAGTATACCGGGCGGTTATAGCAATCAGCCCCAGCATTTT. The variable domain in full, with the rest retrieved from reference TRBV19 and TRBJ1-5, is DGGITQSPKYLFRKEGQNVTLSCEQNLNHDAMYWYRQDPGQGLRLIYYSQIVNDFQKGDIAEGYSVSREKKESFPLTVTSAQKNPTAFYLCASIPGGYSNQPQHFGDGTRLSIL.

The V call is TRBV6-5, the J call TRBJ1-4; TRBD1 matches 7 bases. CDR3 length equals 16 residues. The germline V gene has CDR1 MNHEY and CDR2 SVGAGI. V was pared by 2 bases and J by 8 bases, with 11 bases of the junction left unmatched. CDR3 sequence reads: CASSYKGGRGREKLFF. The DNA for the CDR3 is TGTGCCAGCAGTTACAAGGGCGGGAGGGGGCGAGAAAAACTGTTTTTT.

The CDR3 loop is CASSLVQGPDDEQFF. CDR3 sequence (DNA): TGTGCCAGCAGCTTAGTGCAGGGGCCAGATGATGAGCAGTTCTTC. The chain couples TRBV7-9 to TRBJ2-1; D perhaps matches TRBD1 (6 bases). Germline V gene data show CDR1 as SEHNR and CDR2 as FQNEAQ (reference sequence). Trimming cost V 1 base and J 8 bases, with 15 bases left between them. The CDR3 is 15 amino acids.

The rearrangement joins TRBV2 to TRBJ2-7; maybe TRBD1 (6 bases). This CDR3 comprises 15 residues. Trimming took off 8 bases at V and 3 bases at J, with 20 bases between the two ends. The germline V gene encodes CDR1 SNHLY and CDR2 FYNNEI. DNA for the CDR3: TGTGCCAGCGGAAGCCCCCTCGGCAGGGGCTACGAGCAGTACTTC. It codes for CASGSPLGRGYEQYF.

The gene calls are TRBV6-2 or TRBV6-3 and TRBJ2-1; D remains ambiguous. Germline V CDR1 and CDR2: MNHEY, SVGEGT. Between the trimmed V and J ends, which lost 6 bases and 8 bases, there was a span of 5 bases. CDR3 length: 10 residues. The CDR3 loop reads CASRSHEQFF. CDR3 nucleotides: TGTGCCAGCAGATCACATGAGCAGTTCTTC.

The rearrangement joins TRBV28 to TRBJ2-7; D ambiguous. V lost 7 bases to trimming and J lost 4 bases, with 11 bases between them. The CDR3 runs to 12 residues. Germline assignment: CDR1 MDHEN and CDR2 SYDVKM. The CDR3 is CASTPSGYEQYF. In DNA, the CDR3 is TGTGCCAGCACCCCTTCTGGATACGAGCAGTACTTC.

V and J are TRBV5-6 and TRBJ2-3; tentatively, D is TRBD1 or TRBD2 (5 bases each). Per germline, CDR1 SGHDT and CDR2 YYEEEE. The CDR3 totals 12 residues. Trimming removed 9 bases from V and 2 bases from J, with 10 bases in between. Written as DNA, the CDR3 is TGTGCCACCTCGGGGCCCACAGATACGCAGTATTTT. Its translation is CATSGPTDTQYF.

Many counts were recorded for this clonotype. The J gene is TRBJ1-1, the V gene TRBV7-2; D remains unclear. Germline V CDR1 and CDR2: SGHTA, FQGNSA. The germline V and J ends were trimmed by 2 bases and 2 bases, with 9 bases remaining between them. The CDR3 extends over 14 amino acids. CDR3 nucleotides: TGTGCCAGCAGCTTAAGTTTGGTAAACACTGAAGCTTTCTTT. Translating gives CASSLSLVNTEAFF.

The sample holds a few counts of this clonotype. V usage is TRBV7-2 and J usage is TRBJ2-1; 7 bases map to TRBD1. Trimming removed 6 bases from V and 4 bases from J; junction bases left unmatched: 6. This CDR3 spans 14 amino acids. Germline-derived CDR1 and CDR2 are SGHTA and FQGNSA. The CDR3 loop is CASRTGTEYNEQFF. DNA for the CDR3: TGTGCCAGCAGGACCGGGACAGAGTACAATGAGCAGTTCTTC.

This clonotype was seen only once. The chain links TRBV20-1 to TRBJ2-3, with TRBD2 matching over 12 bases. The V gene's germline CDR1 is DFQATT and CDR2 SNEGSKA (reference sequence). Losses at the gene ends were 3 bases for V and 4 bases for J; bases not matched to a gene: 5. The CDR3 runs 15 residues. CDR3 region: CSASGLAGGPDTQYF. The DNA for the CDR3 is TGCAGTGCTAGCGGGCTAGCGGGAGGGCCAGATACGCAGTATTTT.

The chain recombines TRBV7-6 with TRBJ1-4; D is ambiguous. Germline V gene lookup returns CDR1 SGHVS and CDR2 FNYEAQ. The V and J ends lost 2 bases and 3 bases respectively, with 4 bases between them. The CDR3 consists of 13 residues. Here the CDR3 reads CASSLFSNEKLFF. The CDR3 DNA sequence: TGTGCCAGCAGCTTATTCTCTAATGAAAAACTGTTTTTT.

This chain connects TRBV20-1 to TRBJ1-2; tentatively, D is TRBD1 (6 bases). The V and J ends lost 5 bases and 2 bases respectively, with 12 bases between them. Germline V gene sequence: CDR1 DFQATT, CDR2 SNEGSKA (reference sequence). CDR3 length equals 13 residues. CDR3 in DNA: TGCAGTGCTCGGAAGGGGGGGAACTATGGCTACACCTTC. It codes for CSARKGGNYGYTF.

The chain joins TRBV7-2 to TRBJ2-1; no definite D call. This CDR3 region has 13 residues. The germline gives CDR1 SGHTA, CDR2 FQGNSA. V shed 4 bases and J shed 8 bases, with 12 bases lying between them. The CDR3 spells CASSSNPGDEQFF. As DNA, the CDR3 is TGTGCCAGCAGCTCCAATCCGGGTGATGAGCAGTTCTTC.

This clonotype was counted many times. The chain recombines TRBV6-1 with TRBJ1-3, with 7 nucleotides matching TRBD1. Looked up from germline, CDR1 is MNHNS and CDR2 is SASEGT. The trim removed 5 bases at V and 3 bases at J, leaving 7 bases unmatched. This CDR3 region has 15 residues. This chain's CDR3 is CASSTRQGDGNTIYF. CDR3 DNA: TGTGCCAGCAGTACACGACAGGGCGATGGAAACACCATATATTTT.